The sequence of this TCR beta chain was determined in a study of CD8 T cells in ankylosing spondylitis. Germline CDR1 is LGHNA and CDR2 is YSLEER. Trimming cost V 1 base and J 4 bases, with 8 bases left between them. CDR3 size: 14 residues. This clonotype has at least ten counts. TCRdb called the 5' RACE reads again in MiXCR, with one record for every CDR3 protein. The sample contains some 130,000 distinct CDR3 sequences, about 6.7% of which appear only once. The J gene is TRBJ1-5, the V gene TRBV4-3; D remains ambiguous. Material: blood, either unsorted or a sorted T cell fraction (not recorded which). The TCR comes from a female donor with ankylosing spondylitis or in good health (not recorded which). The CDR3 reads CASSQVQENQPQHF. The CDR3 region has the DNA TGCGCCAGCAGCCAAGTCCAAGAGAATCAGCCCCAGCATTTT.